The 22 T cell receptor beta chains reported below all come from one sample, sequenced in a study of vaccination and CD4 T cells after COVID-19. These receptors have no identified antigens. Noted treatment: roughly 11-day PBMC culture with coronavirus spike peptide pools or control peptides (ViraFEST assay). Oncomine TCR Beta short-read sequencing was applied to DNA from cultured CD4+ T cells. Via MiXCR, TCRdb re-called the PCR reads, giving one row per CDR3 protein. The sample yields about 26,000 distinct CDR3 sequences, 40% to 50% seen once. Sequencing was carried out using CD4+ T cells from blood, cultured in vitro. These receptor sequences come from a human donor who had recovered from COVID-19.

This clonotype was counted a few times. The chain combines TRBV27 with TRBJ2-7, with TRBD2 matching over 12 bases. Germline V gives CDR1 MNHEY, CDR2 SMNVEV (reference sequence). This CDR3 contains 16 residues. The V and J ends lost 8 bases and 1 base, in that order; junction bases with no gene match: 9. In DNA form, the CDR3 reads TGTGCCAGCGCCTCGGCCGGGACTAGCGGGTCCTACGAGCAGTACTTC. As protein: CASASAGTSGSYEQYF.

The CDR3 coding sequence is TGCAGTGCTAGGGACCGACTAGCGGGGATAAACGAGCAGTACTTC. This sequence encodes CSARDRLAGINEQYF. This chain links TRBV20-1 with TRBJ2-7, with 11 bases lining up with TRBD2. CDR1 and CDR2 from the germline V gene are DFQATT and SNEGSKA (reference sequence). Trimming at V came to 3 bases and at J to 5 bases, leaving 9 bases not matched to a gene. This CDR3 comprises 15 residues.

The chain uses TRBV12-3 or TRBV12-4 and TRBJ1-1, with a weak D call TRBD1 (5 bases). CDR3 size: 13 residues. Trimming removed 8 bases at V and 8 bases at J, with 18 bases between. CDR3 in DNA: TGTGCCAGCCAAGGGGCGACAATTCTAGAAGCTTTCTTT. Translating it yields CASQGATILEAFF.

In nucleotides, the CDR3 is TGTGCCACCAGCCGACAGGGTGGATACGAGCAGTACTTC. Amino acid sequence: CATSRQGGYEQYF. This chain joins TRBV15 and TRBJ2-7; TRBD1 agrees at 7 bases. The CDR3 sequence is 13 residues long. V gave up 5 bases and J gave up 4 bases; unmatched junction bases: 5. Germline CDR1 reads LNHNV; CDR2 reads YYDKDF (reference sequence).

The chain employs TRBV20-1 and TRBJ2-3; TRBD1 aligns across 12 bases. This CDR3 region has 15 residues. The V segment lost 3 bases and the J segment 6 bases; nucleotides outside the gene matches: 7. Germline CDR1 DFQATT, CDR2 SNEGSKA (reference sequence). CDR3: CSARPGTGGGDTQYF. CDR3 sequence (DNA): TGCAGTGCTAGGCCCGGGACAGGGGGCGGGGATACGCAGTATTTT.

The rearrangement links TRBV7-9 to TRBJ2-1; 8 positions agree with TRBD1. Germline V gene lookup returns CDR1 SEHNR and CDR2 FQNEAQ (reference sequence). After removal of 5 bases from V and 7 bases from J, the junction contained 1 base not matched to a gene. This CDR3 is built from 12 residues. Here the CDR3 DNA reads TGTGCCAGCAGCCGACAGGGGAATGAGCAGTTCTTC. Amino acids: CASSRQGNEQFF.

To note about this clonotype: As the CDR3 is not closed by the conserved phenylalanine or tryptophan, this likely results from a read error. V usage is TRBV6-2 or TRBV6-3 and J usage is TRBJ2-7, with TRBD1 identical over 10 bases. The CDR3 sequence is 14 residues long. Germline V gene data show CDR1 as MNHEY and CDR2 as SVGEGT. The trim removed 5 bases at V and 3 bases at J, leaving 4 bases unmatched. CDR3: CASSRTGGLYEQYY. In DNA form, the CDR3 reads TGTGCCAGCAGTCGGACAGGGGGACTCTACGAGCAGTACTAC.

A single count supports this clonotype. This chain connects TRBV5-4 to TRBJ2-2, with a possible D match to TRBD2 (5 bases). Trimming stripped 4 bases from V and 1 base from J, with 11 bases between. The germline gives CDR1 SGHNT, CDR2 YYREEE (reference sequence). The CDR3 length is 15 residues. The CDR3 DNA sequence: TGTGCCAGCAGCCCATCGGGGAGGAACACCGGGGAGCTGTTTTTT. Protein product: CASSPSGRNTGELFF.

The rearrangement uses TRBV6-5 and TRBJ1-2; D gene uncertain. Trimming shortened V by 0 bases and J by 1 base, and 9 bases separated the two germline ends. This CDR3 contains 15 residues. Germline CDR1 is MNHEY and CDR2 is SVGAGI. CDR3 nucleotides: TGTGCCAGCAGTTACTCATCTACCAGTAACTATGGCTACACCTTC. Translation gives CASSYSSTSNYGYTF.

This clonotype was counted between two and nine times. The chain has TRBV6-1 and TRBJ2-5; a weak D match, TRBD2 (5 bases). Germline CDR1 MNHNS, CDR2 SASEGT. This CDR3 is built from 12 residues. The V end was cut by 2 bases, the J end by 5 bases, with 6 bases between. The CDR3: CASSEPGETQYF. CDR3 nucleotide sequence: TGTGCCAGCAGTGAACCGGGGGAGACCCAGTACTTC.

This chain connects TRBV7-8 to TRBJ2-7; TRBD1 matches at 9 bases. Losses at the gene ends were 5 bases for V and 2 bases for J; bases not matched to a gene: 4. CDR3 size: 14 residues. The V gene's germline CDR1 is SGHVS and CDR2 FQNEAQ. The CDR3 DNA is TGTGCCAGCAGCCCTCGGACAGGGGCCTACGAGCAGTACTTC. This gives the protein CASSPRTGAYEQYF. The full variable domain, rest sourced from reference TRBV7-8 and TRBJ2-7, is GAGVSQSPRYKVAKRGQDVALRCDPISGHVSLFWYQQALGQGPEFLTYFQNEAQLDKSGLPSDRFFAERPEGSVSTLKIQRTQQEDSAVYLCASSPRTGAYEQYFGPGTRLTVT.

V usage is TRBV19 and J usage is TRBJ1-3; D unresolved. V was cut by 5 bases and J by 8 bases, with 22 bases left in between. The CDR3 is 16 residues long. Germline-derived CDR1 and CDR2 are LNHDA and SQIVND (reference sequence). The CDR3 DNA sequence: TGTGCCAGTAGTCTTACGTTATATTCCAGAGGAGACACCATATATTTT. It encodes CASSLTLYSRGDTIYF.

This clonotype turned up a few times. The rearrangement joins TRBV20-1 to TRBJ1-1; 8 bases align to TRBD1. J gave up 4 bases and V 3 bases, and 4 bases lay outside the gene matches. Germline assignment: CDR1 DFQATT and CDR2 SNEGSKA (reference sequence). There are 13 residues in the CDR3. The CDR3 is CSARNRGATEAFF. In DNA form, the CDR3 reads TGCAGTGCTAGGAACAGGGGGGCCACTGAAGCTTTCTTT.

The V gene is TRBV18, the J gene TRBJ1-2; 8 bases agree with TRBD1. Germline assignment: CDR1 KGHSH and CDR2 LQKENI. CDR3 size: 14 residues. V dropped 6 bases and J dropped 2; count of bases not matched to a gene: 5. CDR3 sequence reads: CASSQRTGNYGYTF. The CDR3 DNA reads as TGTGCCAGCTCCCAGCGGACAGGGAACTATGGCTACACCTTC.

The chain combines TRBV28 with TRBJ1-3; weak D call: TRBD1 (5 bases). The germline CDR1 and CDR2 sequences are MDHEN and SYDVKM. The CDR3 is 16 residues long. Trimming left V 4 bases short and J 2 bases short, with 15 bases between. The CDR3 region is CASSSVLARAGNTIYF. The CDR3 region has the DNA TGTGCCAGCAGTTCCGTGCTTGCCAGGGCTGGAAACACCATATATTTT.

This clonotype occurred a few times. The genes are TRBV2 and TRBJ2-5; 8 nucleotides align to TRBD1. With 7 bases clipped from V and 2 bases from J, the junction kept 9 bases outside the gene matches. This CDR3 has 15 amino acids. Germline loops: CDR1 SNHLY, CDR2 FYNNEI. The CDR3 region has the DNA TGTGCCAGCACTATCGTCAGGGGGCAGCAAGAGACCCAGTACTTC. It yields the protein CASTIVRGQQETQYF.

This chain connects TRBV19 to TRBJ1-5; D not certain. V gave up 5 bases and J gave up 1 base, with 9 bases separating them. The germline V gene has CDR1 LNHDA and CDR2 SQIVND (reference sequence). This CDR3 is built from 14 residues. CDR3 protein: CASSVLLSNQPQHF. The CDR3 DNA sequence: TGTGCCAGTAGTGTCCTGTTAAGCAATCAGCCCCAGCATTTT.

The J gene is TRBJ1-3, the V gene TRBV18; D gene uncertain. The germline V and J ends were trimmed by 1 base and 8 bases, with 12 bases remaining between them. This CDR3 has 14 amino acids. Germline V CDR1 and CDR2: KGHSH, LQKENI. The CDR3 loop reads CASSPRAGPDTIYF. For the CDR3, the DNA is TGTGCCAGCTCACCACGTGCAGGTCCAGACACCATATATTTT.

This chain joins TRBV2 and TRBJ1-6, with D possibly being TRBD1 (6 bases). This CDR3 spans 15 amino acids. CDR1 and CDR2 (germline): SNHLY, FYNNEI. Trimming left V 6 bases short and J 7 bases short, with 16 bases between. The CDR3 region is CASRETGPVNSPLHF. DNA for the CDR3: TGTGCCAGCAGGGAAACAGGGCCTGTAAATTCACCCCTCCACTTT. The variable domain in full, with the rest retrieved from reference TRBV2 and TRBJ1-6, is EPEVTQTPSHQVTQMGQEVILRCVPISNHLYFYWYRQILGQKVEFLVSFYNNEISEKSEIFDDQFSVERPDGSNFTLKIRSTKLEDSAMYFCASRETGPVNSPLHFGNGTRLTVT.

The CDR3 DNA reads as TGTGCCAGCACCGGGACAGGGCACTACGAGCAGTACTTC. Protein product: CASTGTGHYEQYF. The chain links TRBV19 to TRBJ2-7; 9 positions agree with TRBD1. CDR1 and CDR2 (germline): LNHDA, SQIVND (reference sequence). V lost 9 bases to trimming and J lost 3 bases; unmatched junction nucleotides: 6. The CDR3 runs to 13 residues.

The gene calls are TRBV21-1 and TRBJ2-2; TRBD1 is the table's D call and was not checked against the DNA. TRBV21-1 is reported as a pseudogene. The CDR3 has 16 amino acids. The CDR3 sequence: CASRGQGGCGTGELFF. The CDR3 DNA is TGTGCCAGCAGGGGACAGGGGGGTTGTGGCACCGGGGAGCTGTTTTTT.

The CDR3 here is CASSRDRELSYEQYF. CDR3 nucleotide sequence: TGTGCCAGCAGCCGTGACAGGGAATTGTCCTACGAGCAGTACTTC. The genes are TRBV27 and TRBJ2-7; 7 nucleotides line up with TRBD1. The CDR3 sequence is 15 residues long. Germline V gene lookup returns CDR1 MNHEY and CDR2 SMNVEV (reference sequence). With V trimmed by 6 bases and J by 1 base, 9 bases remained unmatched.